This paragraph reports one T cell receptor (beta chain). Its antigen remains unknown. The entry originates in a study of T cell responses to AZD1222 COVID-19 vaccine. The CDR3 contains 13 residues. V lost 3 bases to trimming and J lost 4 bases, with 8 bases between them. In germline, CDR1 is SGHVS, CDR2 FQNEAQ. Study results and limitations: Just a handful of people given AZD1222 tested seropositive at baseline. Repertoires were collected only later (after the peak T cell response had occurred). It should be noted that donors were predominantly white British and more often female, and clonal diversity was possibly underestimated. Vaccine-associated CD4 TCRs spanned spike, dominant at 160-218 and 743-854.

Using immunoSEQ multiplex PCR, the repertoire was profiled, and TCRdb retains in-frame clones only, with some absent. The sample lists roughly 150,000 clones; almost 90% were seen once. The chain employs TRBV7-8 and TRBJ2-3, with D unresolved. Sequenced material: peripheral blood, taken on day 0 of AZD1222 vaccination. This receptor was taken from an adult in good health. CDR3 sequence (DNA): TGTGCCAGCAGCTTCATAGCTTCAGATACGCAGTATTTT. Amino acids: CASSFIASDTQYF.